This T cell receptor beta chain originates from a study of breast tumors, draining lymph nodes, adjacent tissues. Using its own MiXCR run on the multiplex PCR reads, TCRdb lists one record per CDR3 protein. The data hold about 180,000 distinct CDR3 sequences, with around 33% observed a single time. The lymph nodes were axillary draining lymph nodes from breast cancer patients. About this clonotype itself: A much larger clone lies a single base off, so this may be a read error.

Sequenced material: axillary lymph node tissue. This sequence originates from a female donor with breast cancer. Some clones in this sample may be carry-over from other donors' samples.

As DNA, the CDR3 is TGTGCCAGCAGCGCCCGGGACAGCACAGATACGCAGTCTTTT. Its protein is CASSARDSTDTQSF. This chain joins TRBV9 and TRBJ2-3; TRBD1 matches 7 bases. CDR3 length equals 14 residues. In germline, CDR1 is SGDLS, CDR2 YYNGEE.